The entry that follows covers one TCR beta chain sequence. Its matching antigen is unknown. Although they were nominally healthy when sampled, donors likely had unrecorded immune exposures. This specimen belongs to a study of cytomegalovirus exposure and HLA in healthy donors. The PCR contained 60 Vbeta and 13 Jbeta primers. Produced via immunoSEQ multiplex PCR; TCRdb's table is partial and in-frame only. The table lists about 120,000 clones, about four fifths of them singletons. Study findings and constraints: The study recorded about 150 TCR beta chains that were cytomegalovirus-associated. Reported results showed that the classifier diagnosed cytomegalovirus status with high specificity and sensitivity. Common viral pathogens (according to a later analysis) appeared linked to several of the most significant clusters.

Germline assignment: CDR1 SGHNT and CDR2 YYREEE (reference sequence). Trimming at V came to 2 bases and at J to 3 bases, leaving 2 bases not matched to a gene. This CDR3 contains 14 residues. The chain couples TRBV5-4 to TRBJ1-1, with 9 bases identical to TRBD1. Specimen: PBMCs. This sequence was found in a female donor in good health and CMV-seropositive. The CDR3 DNA sequence: TGTGCCAGCAGCTTTCGGGACAGGGACACTGAAGCTTTCTTT. This gives the protein CASSFRDRDTEAFF.